A selection of T cell receptor beta chains follows, all from one sample in a study of vaccination and CD4 T cells after COVID-19. A single record per CDR3 protein comes from TCRdb applying MiXCR to the PCR reads. The profile shows around 23,000 distinct CDR3 sequences, over 40% of them singletons. Their antigens are not known. The sample consisted of CD4+ T cells from blood, cultured in vitro, taken about 7 months after SARS-CoV-2 vaccination. These receptors were obtained from a human donor who had recovered from COVID-19. Both conserved end residues are part of each CDR3. The order of the fields is V gene, J gene, D gene, clone size, CDR3 DNA, CDR3 protein. D genes are given only for firm matches. Clone size, where shown, is once, few, many, or a class for clones that have expanded.

TRBV4-1	TRBJ2-4	TRBD2	-	TGCGCCAGCAGCCAAGCGGGGGGGGCAGGGAAAAACATTCAGTACTTC	CASSQAGGAGKNIQYF
TRBV28	TRBJ1-5	TRBD1	few	TGTGCCAGCAGTTCGGACAGGGTCAATCAGCCCCAGCATTTT	CASSSDRVNQPQHF
TRBV29-1	TRBJ2-5	-	-	TGCAGCGTTCAGGATCGGGAGACCCAGTACTTC	CSVQDRETQYF
TRBV15	TRBJ2-3	TRBD2	few	TGTGCCACCAGCAGAGACCCGACTAGCCGGGGGGATACGCAGTATTTT	CATSRDPTSRGDTQYF
TRBV20-1	TRBJ1-5	-	medium-sized	TGCAGTGCTAGAGATCTGAGGAGTGGACAGCCCCAGCATTTT	CSARDLRSGQPQHF
TRBV7-2	TRBJ2-3	TRBD2	-	TGTGCCAGCAGACTAGCGGGAGGGTCCACAGATACGCAGTATTTT	CASRLAGGSTDTQYF
TRBV7-3	TRBJ2-3	-	-	TGTGCCAGCAGCTTATTCGGGCCCACAGATACGCAGTATTTT	CASSLFGPTDTQYF
TRBV28	TRBJ1-5	-	-	TGTGCCAGCAGTTGGCAGGGTGTTCAGCCCCAGCATTTT	CASSWQGVQPQHF
TRBV7-2	TRBJ1-6	TRBD1	-	TGTGCCAGCAGCTCCGCGGGACAGTATCATTCACCCCTCCACTTT	CASSSAGQYHSPLHF
TRBV7-9	TRBJ2-7	TRBD2	few	TGTGCCAGCAGCAGAGCGGGAGGGGAGTCCTACGAGCAGTACTTC	CASSRAGGESYEQYF
TRBV20-1	TRBJ2-1	-	-	TGCAGTGCTAGAGATGGAGCGGCATCGGGGAATGAGCAGTTCTTC	CSARDGAASGNEQFF
TRBV20-1	TRBJ1-5	-	-	TGCAGTGTCTCATCCATGGGCAATCAGCCCCAGCATTTT	CSVSSMGNQPQHF
TRBV7-9	TRBJ2-1	TRBD2	medium-sized	TGTGCCAGCAGCCCCTCGGGGCGGGAGTATTGGTTCTTC	CASSPSGREYWFF
TRBV6-1	TRBJ2-7	TRBD1	-	TGTGCCAGCACTACCATACAGGGGGACGAGCAGTACTTC	CASTTIQGDEQYF
TRBV7-3	TRBJ2-5	TRBD1	-	TGTGCCAGCAGTTCGGGACAGTTAGAGACCCAGTACTTC	CASSSGQLETQYF
TRBV7-6	TRBJ2-1	-	-	TGTGCCAGCAGCTTACAGCATGAGCAGTTCTTC	CASSLQHEQFF
TRBV20-1	TRBJ2-3	-	-	TGCAGTGCTAGAGTCGCGGATACGCAGTATTTT	CSARVADTQYF
TRBV7-9	TRBJ2-7	TRBD1	few	TGTGCCAGCAGCTCACACAGGGGGCCCTACGAGCAGTACTTC	CASSSHRGPYEQYF
TRBV19	TRBJ1-1	-	few	TGTGCCAGTAGTATGTCCTCATACACTGAAGCTTTCTTT	CASSMSSYTEAFF
TRBV6-1	TRBJ1-2	-	few	TGTGCCAGCAGGGTTCCGGGGGGTTATGGCTACACCTTC	CASRVPGGYGYTF
TRBV20-1	TRBJ1-1	-	-	TGCAGTGCTAGGGGGGGGGCAGCCACTGAAGCTTTCTTT	CSARGGAATEAFF
TRBV6-5	TRBJ1-5	TRBD1	-	TGTGCCAGCAGTTATGACGGGACAGGGCATGATCAGCCCCAGCATTTT	CASSYDGTGHDQPQHF
TRBV15	TRBJ1-5	TRBD1	few	TGTGCCACCAGCAGAGGGTTGCACAGGGGGCCTCAGCCCCAGCATTTT	CATSRGLHRGPQPQHF
TRBV20-1	TRBJ2-1	TRBD2	-	TGCAGTGCTACCTTTAGCGGGAGATATTACAATGAGCAGTTCTTC	CSATFSGRYYNEQFF
TRBV6-2/TRBV6-3	TRBJ1-2	-	-	TGTGCCAGCAGTTACAACAGGGAGGAATATGGCTACACCTTC	CASSYNREEYGYTF
TRBV7-2	TRBJ2-7	-	-	TGTGCCAGCAGCTCCCGCTACGAGCAGTACTTC	CASSSRYEQYF
TRBV19	TRBJ2-7	-	-	TGTGCCAGTAGTATAGGGGGTGCGAGCTCCTACGAGCAGTACTTC	CASSIGGASSYEQYF
TRBV24-1	TRBJ2-3	-	-	TGTGCCACCAGTGAAGGGCCGTACACAGATACGCAGTATTTT	CATSEGPYTDTQYF
TRBV19	TRBJ1-6	-	-	TGTGCCAGTAGCGTAGCAGGGGATTCACCCCTCCACTTT	CASSVAGDSPLHF
TRBV19	TRBJ1-1	-	few	TGTGCCAGTAGTCCGGGGGAGGGGAACACTGAAGCTTTCTTT	CASSPGEGNTEAFF
TRBV19	TRBJ2-1	TRBD2	-	TGTGCCAGCTGTAGTAGCGGGAAGTTCTCCCACGGGAATGAGCAGTTCTTC	CASCSSGKFSHGNEQFF
TRBV20-1	TRBJ2-1	-	-	TGCAGTGCTCCTGGGCGCGGGGAGCTTTCCAATGAGCAGTTCTTC	CSAPGRGELSNEQFF
TRBV7-9	TRBJ1-2	-	once	TGTGCCAGCAGCACTAGCCAGCGAGCCTATGGCTACACCTTC	CASSTSQRAYGYTF
TRBV24-1	TRBJ2-5	TRBD1	-	TGTGCCACCAGTGCCGATAACAGGGGGTACCAAGAGACCCAGTACTTC	CATSADNRGYQETQYF
TRBV20-1	TRBJ2-3	-	few	TGCAGTGCTAGACCAACTAGCACAGATACGCAGTATTTT	CSARPTSTDTQYF
TRBV4-2	TRBJ1-5	-	-	TGTGCCAGCAGCCAAGACCGCAATCAGCCCCAGCATTTT	CASSQDRNQPQHF
TRBV6-1	TRBJ1-2	-	few	TGTGCCAGCAGTGAATGGGGACTAACTGGCTACACCTTC	CASSEWGLTGYTF
TRBV4-2	TRBJ1-6	TRBD1	-	TGTGCCAGCAGCCGGGACAGGTCCAATTCACCCCTCCACTTT	CASSRDRSNSPLHF
TRBV12-3/TRBV12-4	TRBJ2-7	TRBD2	-	TGTGCCAGCAGCCCCACTAGCGGATTCTCCTACGAGCAGTACTTC	CASSPTSGFSYEQYF
TRBV7-2	TRBJ2-7	TRBD2	-	TGTGCCAGCAGCTTACTAGCGGGAGGGCCTGAGCAGTACTTC	CASSLLAGGPEQYF
TRBV7-2	TRBJ1-5	TRBD1	-	TGTGCCAGCAGCTGGAGTGGACAGGGAAATCAGCCCCAGCATTTT	CASSWSGQGNQPQHF
TRBV28	TRBJ2-7	TRBD2	few	TGTGCCAGCAGTCCCCCGGGACTAGCGGGAGGGCCGTCTGAGCAGTACTTC	CASSPPGLAGGPSEQYF
TRBV7-9	TRBJ1-1	-	-	TGTGCCAGCAGCTTAGCCCTCGGGAACACTGAAGCTTTCTTT	CASSLALGNTEAFF
TRBV11-3	TRBJ1-6	-	-	TGTGCCAGCAGCCCCCGGCAGGAAGGGGTCGGGACCCTCCACTTT	CASSPRQEGVGTLHF
TRBV2	TRBJ2-3	TRBD2	once	TGTGCCAGCAGTGAAGCGCCTAGCGGGAGTACGGATACGCAGTATTTT	CASSEAPSGSTDTQYF
TRBV20-1	TRBJ2-7	TRBD2	-	TGCAGTGCCGCCAGCCCTAGCGGGAGGGTGGGCGAGCAGTACTTC	CSAASPSGRVGEQYF
TRBV15	TRBJ2-5	-	few	TGTGCCACCAGCAGAGCGGCAGGCCAAGAGACCCAGTACTTC	CATSRAAGQETQYF
TRBV20-1	TRBJ1-1	TRBD1	-	TGCAGTGCTAGGACAGGGACCACTGAAGCTTTCTTT	CSARTGTTEAFF
TRBV21-1	TRBJ2-3	-	-	TGTGCCAGCAGCAAAGCGCTCGGGCAGAACACAGATACGCAGTATTTT	CASSKALGQNTDTQYF
TRBV7-6	TRBJ2-4	TRBD1	once	TGTGCCAGCAGGACGACAGGGGGAGGAAACATTCAGTACTTC	CASRTTGGGNIQYF
TRBV21-1	TRBJ2-1	-	-	TGTGCCAGCAGGCCGCACCGCCCGGGACAGGGGGTCACACATGAGCAGTTCTTC	CASRPHRPGQGVTHEQFF
TRBV7-9	TRBJ2-7	-	once	TGTGCCAGCAGCTTCGGAAACTACGAGCAGTACTTC	CASSFGNYEQYF
TRBV7-9	TRBJ1-1	-	-	TGTGCCAGCAGCTTAACTGGACGGCAGAACACTGAAGCTTTCTTT	CASSLTGRQNTEAFF
TRBV20-1	TRBJ1-1	-	-	TGCAGTGCCACGAGGACCTACCCCAACACTGAAGCTTTCTTT	CSATRTYPNTEAFF
TRBV20-1	TRBJ2-1	TRBD2	-	TGCAGTGTCTCTAGCGGCTCGCGGGGTGAGCAGTTCTTC	CSVSSGSRGEQFF